The TCR beta chain under discussion was sequenced for a study of cytomegalovirus exposure and HLA in healthy donors. Whole-study context: Most donors, 81% of some 400 genotyped, fell in the Caucasian-associated ancestry cluster. General study findings and limits: Later analysis demonstrated an association between a missense DCLRE1C variant and TCR beta V- and J-gene trimming.

Looked up from germline, CDR1 is SGHDN and CDR2 is FVKESK. CDR3 length: 13 amino acids. The trim removed 1 base at V and 14 bases at J, leaving 6 bases unmatched. The primer mix had 60 Vbeta and 13 Jbeta primers. Sequencing was performed with immunoSEQ multiplex PCR; in TCRdb, only in-frame clones are kept and a portion is missing. The sample shows 120,000 or so clones, about 81% of them seen only once. Concerning this clone itself: Its specificity is unknown.

The sequence was collected from a man aged 40-49 years in good health and CMV-seronegative. The rearrangement joins TRBV14 to TRBJ2-1; 9 positions agree with TRBD1. The source material was PBMCs. The CDR3 is CASSQGHRGREFF. The DNA of the CDR3 is TGTGCCAGCAGCCAAGGGCACAGGGGGCGGGAGTTCTTC.